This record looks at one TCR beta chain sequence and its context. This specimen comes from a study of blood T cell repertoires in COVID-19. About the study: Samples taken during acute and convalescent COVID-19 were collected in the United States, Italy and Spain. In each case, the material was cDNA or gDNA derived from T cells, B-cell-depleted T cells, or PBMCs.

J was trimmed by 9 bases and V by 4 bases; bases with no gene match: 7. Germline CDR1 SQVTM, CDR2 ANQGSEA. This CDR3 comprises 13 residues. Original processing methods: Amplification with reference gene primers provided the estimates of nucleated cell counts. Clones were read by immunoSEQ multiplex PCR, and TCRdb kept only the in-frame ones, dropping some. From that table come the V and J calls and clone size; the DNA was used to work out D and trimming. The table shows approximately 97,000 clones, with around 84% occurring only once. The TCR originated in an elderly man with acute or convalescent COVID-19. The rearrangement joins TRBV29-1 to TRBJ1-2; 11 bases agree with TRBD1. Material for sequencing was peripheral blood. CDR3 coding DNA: TGCAGCGTTGGTGGGACAGGGGGATCGAGCTACACCTTC. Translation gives CSVGGTGGSSYTF.